Below, 31 T cell receptor beta chains from the same sample are listed, as sequenced in a study of T cells after yellow fever vaccination. TCRdb passed the 5' RACE reads through MiXCR, listing each CDR3 protein once. The sample records about 85,000 distinct CDR3 sequences, roughly 13% being singletons. The sample here was CD8+ T cells not binding an NS4B(214-222) dextramer, sorted from PBMCs, taken around 3 weeks after the first yellow fever vaccination. The receptors here all came from a man aged 18 to 30 who received the YFV17D yellow fever vaccine.

The chain links TRBV28 to TRBJ2-5; TRBD2 agrees at 8 bases. The V segment lost 10 bases and the J segment 1 base; nucleotides outside the gene matches: 11. The CDR3 is 15 amino acids. Germline CDR1 and CDR2: MDHEN and SYDVKM. CDR3 residues: CAISSPGGFQETQYF. The CDR3 nucleotides are TGTGCCATCTCCTCCCCGGGGGGGTTCCAAGAGACCCAGTACTTC.

The rearrangement uses TRBV11-2 and TRBJ2-4; 12 bases match TRBD1. After removal of 0 bases from V and 7 bases from J, the junction contained 7 bases not matched to a gene. Germline CDR1 SGHAT, CDR2 FQNNGV. The CDR3 runs to 17 residues. Here the CDR3 DNA reads TGTGCCAGCAGCTTAGATGGGGACAGGGGGCGAGGGAACATTCAGTACTTC. It translates to CASSLDGDRGRGNIQYF.

This clonotype was observed at least ten times. The CDR3 is CATSDGSGTASSYNEQFF. The CDR3 nucleotides are TGTGCCACCAGTGATGGGTCCGGGACAGCGAGCTCCTACAATGAGCAGTTCTTC. The J gene is TRBJ2-1, the V gene TRBV24-1, with 7 positions matching TRBD1. V dropped 3 bases and J dropped 0; count of bases not matched to a gene: 10. The CDR3 contains 18 residues. In germline, CDR1 is KGHDR, CDR2 SFDVKD.

The J gene is TRBJ1-1, the V gene TRBV6-1; D unresolved. CDR3 length: 14 residues. Germline CDR1 MNHNS, CDR2 SASEGT. The V gene lost 5 bases and the J gene lost 0 bases, with 10 bases spanning the gap. The CDR3 bases are TGTGCCAGCAGTCCAACGGCACTGAACACTGAAGCTTTCTTT. Encoded protein: CASSPTALNTEAFF.

The chain combines TRBV7-8 with TRBJ1-4, with D hard to call. From germline, CDR1 is SGHVS and CDR2 FQNEAQ. The CDR3 covers 13 residues. Trimming left V 6 bases short and J 5 bases short, with 10 bases between. The CDR3 DNA is TGTGCCAGCAGGTCGGGGAGCAATGAAAAACTGTTTTTT. Amino acids: CASRSGSNEKLFF. Looking up the rest from reference TRBV7-8 and TRBJ1-4 gives the full variable domain: GAGVSQSPRYKVAKRGQDVALRCDPISGHVSLFWYQQALGQGPEFLTYFQNEAQLDKSGLPSDRFFAERPEGSVSTLKIQRTQQEDSAVYLCASRSGSNEKLFFGSGTQLSVL.

The rearrangement joins TRBV7-2 to TRBJ2-1, with a tentative D call TRBD2 (7 bases). The length of the CDR3 is 15 residues. Germline V CDR1 and CDR2: SGHTA, FQGNSA. V shed 5 bases and J shed 8 bases, with 19 bases lying between them. Written as DNA, the CDR3 is TGTGCCAGCAGCCAAGGGGGGGCCCTTTGGGATGAGCAGTTCTTC. It yields the protein CASSQGGALWDEQFF. Based on the CDR3 plus reference TRBV7-2 and TRBJ2-1, the full variable domain is GAGVSQSPSNKVTEKGKDVELRCDPISGHTALYWYRQSLGQGLEFLIYFQGNSAPDKSGLPSDRFSAERTGGSVSTLTIQRTQQEDSAVYLCASSQGGALWDEQFFGPGTRLTVL.

This clonotype showed up just a few times. The V and J genes are TRBV6-1 and TRBJ2-4; 10 bases agree with TRBD1. V was clipped by 3 bases and J by 0 bases; unmatched bases: 5. This CDR3 is 17 amino acids long. The V gene's germline CDR1 is MNHNS and CDR2 SASEGT. The CDR3 reads CASSDHRQGAAKNIQYF. The CDR3 nucleotides read TGTGCCAGCAGTGACCATCGACAGGGGGCAGCCAAAAACATTCAGTACTTC.

The V call is TRBV12-5, the J call TRBJ2-1; D is possibly TRBD1 (6 bases). The germline V gene encodes CDR1 LGHNT and CDR2 FRNRAP. Trimming stripped 2 bases from V and 0 bases from J, with 20 bases between. CDR3 length: 19 amino acids. CDR3 coding DNA: TGTGCTAGTGGTTTGACGAGACCCACAGGGCTAAGCTCCTACAATGAGCAGTTCTTC. It codes for CASGLTRPTGLSSYNEQFF.

In its sample, this clonotype was seen a few times. The chain is built from TRBV7-9 and TRBJ1-5; D is uncertain. The germline gives CDR1 SEHNR, CDR2 FQNEAQ (reference sequence). V was cut by 5 bases and J by 0 bases, with 17 bases left in between. This CDR3 is built from 17 residues. Here the CDR3 reads CASSLAEGWGSNQPQHF. CDR3 bases: TGTGCCAGCAGCCTCGCGGAGGGCTGGGGTAGCAATCAGCCCCAGCATTTT.

This clonotype was seen a few times. The rearrangement uses TRBV7-7 and TRBJ2-1, with 8 bases fitting TRBD2. Germline trimming cut 5 bases from V and 6 bases from J; bases unmatched to any gene: 15. The germline V gene encodes CDR1 SSHAT and CDR2 FNYEAQ (reference sequence). The CDR3 has 17 residues. CDR3: CASSLGYGTRGGNEQFF. The CDR3 nucleotides are TGTGCCAGCAGCCTCGGCTACGGGACTAGAGGCGGCAATGAGCAGTTCTTC.

The chain couples TRBV19 to TRBJ2-1; D is perhaps TRBD2 (6 bases). CDR3 length equals 14 residues. The germline V gene encodes CDR1 LNHDA and CDR2 SQIVND (reference sequence). The V and J ends lost 3 bases and 4 bases respectively, with 10 bases between them. The CDR3 sequence: CASSMKRGYNEQFF. The CDR3 coding sequence is TGTGCCAGTAGTATGAAACGGGGGTACAATGAGCAGTTCTTC.

V gene TRBV6-1 combines with J gene TRBJ2-3; D unresolved. This CDR3 has 14 residues. Deletions cut 1 base from V and 6 bases from J, with 11 bases between. Germline V gene sequence: CDR1 MNHNS, CDR2 SASEGT. CDR3 loop: CASSEGKGMDTQYF. The DNA of the CDR3 is TGTGCCAGCAGTGAAGGGAAGGGAATGGATACGCAGTATTTT.

The J gene is TRBJ2-5, the V gene TRBV6-4, with a tentative D call TRBD2 (6 bases). V lost 0 bases, J lost 1 base, and 15 bases lay in between. This CDR3 region has 17 residues. CDR1 and CDR2 (germline): MRHNA, SNTAGT. In DNA form, the CDR3 reads TGTGCCAGCAGTGACTCGGGGGGATTTCACGCCCAAGAGACCCAGTACTTC. Amino acids: CASSDSGGFHAQETQYF.

The DNA of the CDR3 is TGCGCCAGCAGCCAGGGACTAGCGGGGGGATCTGAGCAGTTCTTC. Translating it yields CASSQGLAGGSEQFF. This chain links TRBV4-1 with TRBJ2-1; 15 nucleotides agree with TRBD2. The CDR3 runs 15 residues. Per the germline V gene, CDR1 is MGHRA and CDR2 is YSYEKL. V was clipped by 3 bases and J by 9 bases; unmatched bases: 3.

The chain recombines TRBV21-1 with TRBJ2-3; the table's TRBD1 call for D was not verified on the DNA. TRBV21-1 is labeled a pseudogene. The CDR3 consists of 19 residues. CDR3 nucleotides: TGTGCCAGCAGCAAAGCGGCAACCGGGACAGATCCTAGCACAGATACGCAGTATTTT. Translating gives CASSKAATGTDPSTDTQYF.

V and J are TRBV13 and TRBJ2-3, with 8 bases aligning to TRBD1. Trimming at V came to 3 bases and at J to 3 bases, leaving 2 bases not matched to a gene. Germline values: CDR1 PRHDT, CDR2 FYEKMQ (reference sequence). The CDR3 totals 14 residues. The CDR3 sequence is CASSLTGATDTQYF. CDR3 in DNA: TGTGCCAGCAGCTTGACAGGGGCTACAGATACGCAGTATTTT.

The V call is TRBV9, the J call TRBJ2-5; D is uncertain. This CDR3 is 15 amino acids long. V lost 3 bases, J lost 4 bases, and 16 bases lay in between. Per the germline V gene, CDR1 is SGDLS and CDR2 is YYNGEE. The CDR3 sequence: CASSDDSWASETQYF. The CDR3 nucleotides read TGTGCCAGCAGCGATGATAGTTGGGCGTCAGAGACCCAGTACTTC.

This chain joins TRBV7-9 and TRBJ1-1, with 8 bases lining up with TRBD1. Germline-derived CDR1 and CDR2 are SEHNR and FQNEAQ (reference sequence). This CDR3 has 15 amino acids. With V trimmed by 5 bases and J by 0 bases, 5 bases remained unmatched. CDR3 loop: CASSQTQGVNTEAFF. CDR3 nucleotide sequence: TGTGCCAGCAGCCAGACACAGGGGGTGAACACTGAAGCTTTCTTT.

This clonotype showed up just a few times. J is TRBJ1-5 and V is TRBV10-3; no reliable D call. The CDR3 is 14 amino acids. V shed 2 bases and J shed 2 bases, with 7 bases lying between them. Germline values: CDR1 ENHRY, CDR2 SYGVKD. CDR3 coding DNA: TGTGCCATCAGTGAGGGGCAGGGCAATCAGCCCCAGCATTTT. Translating gives CAISEGQGNQPQHF.

The V gene is TRBV30, the J gene TRBJ2-7; 7 nucleotides line up with TRBD1. Germline CDR1 reads GTSNPN; CDR2 reads SVGIG (reference sequence). The CDR3 contains 14 residues. Trimming took 2 bases from V and 6 from J; bases not matched to a gene: 10. The CDR3 nucleotides are TGTGCCTGGAGTTTACAGGGGTACGAGGTCGAGCAGTACTTC. This gives the protein CAWSLQGYEVEQYF.

This sequence joins TRBV14 and TRBJ2-1, with 11 nucleotides matching TRBD2. This CDR3 is built from 15 residues. The germline V gene has CDR1 SGHDN and CDR2 FVKESK. Losses at the gene ends were 4 bases for V and 8 bases for J; bases not matched to a gene: 7. CDR3 amino acids: CASSLLAGVLDEQFF. The CDR3, as DNA: TGTGCCAGCAGCCTACTAGCGGGGGTTCTCGATGAGCAGTTCTTC.

There are a few counts of this clonotype. This chain uses TRBV4-3 with TRBJ2-2, with TRBD1 matching over 10 bases. J lost 0 bases, V lost 0 bases, and 19 bases had no gene match. Germline V CDR1 and CDR2: LGHNA, YSLEER. The CDR3 covers 23 residues. This CDR3 is CASSQELVPFGTGEYPNTGELFF. The CDR3 DNA sequence: TGCGCCAGCAGCCAAGAATTGGTTCCATTCGGGACAGGGGAGTACCCGAACACCGGGGAGCTGTTTTTT.

V gene TRBV30 combines with J gene TRBJ1-4; TRBD1 aligns across 8 bases. This CDR3 has 13 residues. V lost 5 bases to trimming and J lost 5 bases; unmatched junction nucleotides: 4. The germline gives CDR1 GTSNPN, CDR2 SVGIG (reference sequence). The CDR3 DNA sequence: TGTGCCTGGGGCGGACAGGGCAATGAAAAACTGTTTTTT. This encodes CAWGGQGNEKLFF.

The table lists this clonotype with a few counts. J is TRBJ2-5 and V is TRBV7-6, with D unresolved. The germline V gene has CDR1 SGHVS and CDR2 FNYEAQ. Trimming removed 5 bases from V and 2 bases from J, with 9 bases in between. The CDR3 contains 13 residues. CDR3 coding DNA: TGTGCCAGCAGCCATCCTCGACAAGAGACCCAGTACTTC. This translates into CASSHPRQETQYF.

A few counts support this clonotype. The CDR3 is CASRLAGGLGELFF. CDR3 nucleotide sequence: TGTGCCAGCCGACTAGCGGGGGGTTTAGGGGAGCTGTTTTTT. The V and J genes are TRBV12-3 or TRBV12-4 and TRBJ2-2, with 13 bases lining up with TRBD2. The CDR3 runs 14 residues. The junction had 5 bases not matched to a gene; V was cut back by 8 bases and J by 8 bases.

The chain uses TRBV10-3 and TRBJ2-7; D remains ambiguous. There are 14 residues in the CDR3. V was cut by 3 bases and J by 2 bases, with 11 bases left in between. In germline, CDR1 is ENHRY, CDR2 SYGVKD. CDR3 sequence reads: CAISDYPHTYEQYV. The CDR3 region has the DNA TGTGCCATCAGTGACTACCCCCACACCTACGAGCAGTACGTC.

This clonotype was picked up a small number of times. This chain connects TRBV12-3 or TRBV12-4 to TRBJ2-7; D may be TRBD1 (6 bases). Trimming pared 3 bases from V and 2 bases from J, leaving 8 bases between. The CDR3 has 13 residues. The DNA for the CDR3 is TGTGCCAGCAGTTTTGGACAGACCTACGAGCAGTACTTC. Translated: CASSFGQTYEQYF.

The chain combines TRBV12-3 or TRBV12-4 with TRBJ1-5; D uncertain. The length of the CDR3 is 11 residues. V was cut by 6 bases and J by 6 bases, with 6 bases left in between. The CDR3 nucleotides are TGTGCCAGCAGCCGAGGTCAGCCCCAGCATTTT. It encodes CASSRGQPQHF.

This clonotype came up a few times. The chain has TRBV4-3 and TRBJ2-2, with a possible D match to TRBD1 (6 bases). Trimming took off 1 base at V and 7 bases at J, with 28 bases between the two ends. The CDR3 runs 20 residues. Germline V CDR1 and CDR2: LGHNA, YSLEER. The CDR3 loop reads CASSQVPIDPSRGMVGELFF. CDR3 DNA: TGCGCCAGCAGCCAAGTCCCCATCGATCCCAGTAGGGGGATGGTCGGGGAGCTGTTTTTT.

The table lists this clonotype with many counts. The J gene is TRBJ2-2, the V gene TRBV6-1; D remains unclear. There are 14 residues in the CDR3. Trimming took off 5 bases at V and 5 bases at J, with 12 bases between the two ends. Germline V CDR1 and CDR2: MNHNS, SASEGT. Here the CDR3 reads CASSRRPETGELFF. The DNA of the CDR3 is TGTGCCAGCAGTAGGCGACCTGAAACCGGGGAGCTGTTTTTT.

This clonotype was recorded a few times. The V gene is TRBV20-1, the J gene TRBJ2-7; a weak D match, TRBD1 (6 bases). V dropped 6 bases and J dropped 3 bases, with 12 bases sitting between them. This CDR3 region has 12 residues. The germline gives CDR1 DFQATT, CDR2 SNEGSKA (reference sequence). CDR3 bases: TGCAGTGCACGACAGGCTGGCTACGAGCAGTACTTC. The encoded protein is CSARQAGYEQYF.